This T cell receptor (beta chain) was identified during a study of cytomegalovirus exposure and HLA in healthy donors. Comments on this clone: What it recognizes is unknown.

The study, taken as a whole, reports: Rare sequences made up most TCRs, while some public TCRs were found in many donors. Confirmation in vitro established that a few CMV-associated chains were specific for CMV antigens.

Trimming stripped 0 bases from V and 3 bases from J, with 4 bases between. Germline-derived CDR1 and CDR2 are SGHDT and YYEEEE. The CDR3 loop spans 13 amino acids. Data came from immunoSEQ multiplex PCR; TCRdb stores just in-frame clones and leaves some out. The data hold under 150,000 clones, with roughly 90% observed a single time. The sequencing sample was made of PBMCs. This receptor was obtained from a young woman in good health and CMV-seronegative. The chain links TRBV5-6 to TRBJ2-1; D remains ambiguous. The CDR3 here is CASSLGDYNEQFF. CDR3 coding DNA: TGTGCCAGCAGCTTGGGAGACTACAATGAGCAGTTCTTC.